One sample yielded the 6 T cell receptor beta chains listed below, sequenced in a study of cytomegalovirus exposure and HLA in healthy donors. The PCR had 60 Vbeta and 13 Jbeta primers. Method: immunoSEQ multiplex PCR; TCRdb's copy keeps in-frame clones and lacks some. The sample shows 140,000 to 150,000 clones, 60% to 85% of them seen only once. The specimen sequenced was PBMCs. The receptors shown here come from a man aged 30-40 years in good health and CMV-seronegative.

This chain uses TRBV6-6 with TRBJ1-2; D uncertain. V lost 4 bases to trimming and J lost 1 base, with 4 bases between them. This CDR3 has 12 residues. CDR1 MNHNY and CDR2 SVGAGI come from the germline V gene (reference sequence). The CDR3 reads CASSFSNYGYTF. The CDR3 nucleotides read TGTGCCAGCAGTTTCAGTAACTATGGCTACACCTTC.

This chain connects TRBV7-9 to TRBJ1-3; TRBD1 aligns across 8 bases. Germline V gives CDR1 SEHNR, CDR2 FQNEAQ (reference sequence). This CDR3 contains 14 residues. The J segment lost 4 bases and the V segment lost 1 base, leaving 0 bases of the junction unmatched. The chain's CDR3 is CASSLGTGGNTIYF. The CDR3 DNA sequence: TGTGCCAGCAGCTTAGGGACAGGGGGAAACACCATATATTTT.

This chain connects TRBV5-1 to TRBJ2-5; 9 bases align to TRBD2. The V gene end was trimmed by 3 bases and the J gene end by 4 bases; junction bases not matched to a gene: 16. The CDR3 is 18 amino acids. Germline V gene lookup returns CDR1 SGHRS and CDR2 YFSETQ. The CDR3 DNA reads TGCGCCAGCAGCTCCGGGACTAGCCCTGGGGGGGCCCGAGAGACCCAGTACTTC. Its protein is CASSSGTSPGGARETQYF.

The chain recombines TRBV19 with TRBJ1-2, with TRBD1 matching 9 bases. The germline gives CDR1 LNHDA, CDR2 SQIVND (reference sequence). J lost 6 bases, V lost 8 bases, and 19 bases had no gene match. This CDR3 has 17 residues. The CDR3 region has the DNA TGTGCCAGTGCATTGGGACAGGGAAAGACCTCCAGACATGGCTACACCTTC. Translating gives CASALGQGKTSRHGYTF.

The chain employs TRBV11-2 and TRBJ2-5; D not resolved. TRBJ2-7 matches the DNA end more closely, so the J call is doubtful. Germline assignment: CDR1 SGHAT and CDR2 FQNNGV. CDR3 size: 14 residues. The CDR3 region is CASSFTAPSYEQYF. Written as DNA, the CDR3 is TGTGCCAGCAGCTTCACAGCCCCATCCTACGAGCAGTACTTC.

The rearrangement links TRBV5-1 to TRBJ2-1; 7 nucleotides agree with TRBD1. Germline-derived CDR1 and CDR2 are SGHRS and YFSETQ. Losses at the gene ends were 0 bases for V and 1 base for J; bases not matched to a gene: 4. The CDR3 spans 16 residues. The CDR3: CASSLGQGWSYNEQFF. In DNA form, the CDR3 reads TGCGCCAGCAGCTTGGGACAGGGTTGGTCCTACAATGAGCAGTTCTTC.